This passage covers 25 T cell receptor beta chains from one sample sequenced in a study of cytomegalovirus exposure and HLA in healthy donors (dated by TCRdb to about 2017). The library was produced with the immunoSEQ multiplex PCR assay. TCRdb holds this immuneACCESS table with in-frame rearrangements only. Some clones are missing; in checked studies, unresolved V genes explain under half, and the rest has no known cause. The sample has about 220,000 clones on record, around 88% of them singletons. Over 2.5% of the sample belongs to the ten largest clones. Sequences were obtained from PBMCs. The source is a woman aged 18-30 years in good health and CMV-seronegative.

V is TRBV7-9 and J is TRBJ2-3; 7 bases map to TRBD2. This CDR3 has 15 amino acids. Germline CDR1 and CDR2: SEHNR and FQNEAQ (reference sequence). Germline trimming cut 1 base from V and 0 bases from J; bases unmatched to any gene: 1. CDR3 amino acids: CASSLGSGSTDTQYF. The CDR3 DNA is TGTGCCAGCAGCTTAGGTAGCGGGAGCACAGATACGCAGTATTTT. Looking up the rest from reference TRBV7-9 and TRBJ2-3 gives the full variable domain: DTGVSQNPRHKITKRGQNVTFRCDPISEHNRLYWYRQTLGQGPEFLTYFQNEAQLEKSRLLSDRFSAERPKGSFSTLEIQRTEQGDSAMYLCASSLGSGSTDTQYFGPGTRLTVL.

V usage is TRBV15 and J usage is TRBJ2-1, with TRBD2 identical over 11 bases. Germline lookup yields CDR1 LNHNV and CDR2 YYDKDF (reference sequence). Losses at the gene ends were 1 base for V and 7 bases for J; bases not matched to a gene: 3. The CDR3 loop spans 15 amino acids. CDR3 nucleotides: TGTGCCACCAGCAGAGGACTAGCGGGAAGTAATGAGCAGTTCTTC. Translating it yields CATSRGLAGSNEQFF.

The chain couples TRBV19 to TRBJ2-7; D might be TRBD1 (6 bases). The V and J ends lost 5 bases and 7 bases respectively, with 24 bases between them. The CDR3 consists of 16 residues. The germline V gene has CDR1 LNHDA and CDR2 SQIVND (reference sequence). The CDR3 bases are TGTGCCAGTAGTCTCCGACAGGCGCTACCCCCGGGGGAGCAGTACTTC. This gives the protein CASSLRQALPPGEQYF.

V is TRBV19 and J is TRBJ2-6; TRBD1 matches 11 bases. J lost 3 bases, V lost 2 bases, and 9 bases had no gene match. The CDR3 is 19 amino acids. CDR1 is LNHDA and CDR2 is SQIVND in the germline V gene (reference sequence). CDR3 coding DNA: TGTGCCAGTAGTATAAAAGCGGACAGGGGGCGAATTGGGGCCAACGTCCTGACTTTC. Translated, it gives CASSIKADRGRIGANVLTF.

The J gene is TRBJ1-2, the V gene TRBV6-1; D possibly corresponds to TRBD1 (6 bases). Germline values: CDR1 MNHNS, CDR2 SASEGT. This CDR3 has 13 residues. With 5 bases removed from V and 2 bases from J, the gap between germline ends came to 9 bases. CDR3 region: CASSTGLNYGYTF. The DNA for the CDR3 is TGTGCCAGCAGTACAGGGCTCAACTATGGCTACACCTTC.

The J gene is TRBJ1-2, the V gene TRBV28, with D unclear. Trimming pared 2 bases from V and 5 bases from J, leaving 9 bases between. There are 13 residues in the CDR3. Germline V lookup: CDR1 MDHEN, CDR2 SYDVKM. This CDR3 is CASSLNLRYGYTF. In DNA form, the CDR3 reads TGTGCCAGCAGTTTAAATCTTCGGTATGGCTACACCTTC.

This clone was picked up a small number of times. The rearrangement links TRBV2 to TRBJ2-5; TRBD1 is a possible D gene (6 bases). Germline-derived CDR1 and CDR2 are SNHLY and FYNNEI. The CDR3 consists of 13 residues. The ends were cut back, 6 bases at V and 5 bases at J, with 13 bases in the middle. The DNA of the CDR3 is TGTGCCAGCAGAACAGGGCCGGGTGAGACCCAGTACTTC. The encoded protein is CASRTGPGETQYF.

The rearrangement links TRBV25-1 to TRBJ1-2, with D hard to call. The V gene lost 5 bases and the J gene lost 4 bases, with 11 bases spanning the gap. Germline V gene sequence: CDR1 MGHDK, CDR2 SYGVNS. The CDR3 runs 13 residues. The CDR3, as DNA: TGTGCCAGCAGTCTCGGCGGTACCTATGGCTACACCTTC. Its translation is CASSLGGTYGYTF.

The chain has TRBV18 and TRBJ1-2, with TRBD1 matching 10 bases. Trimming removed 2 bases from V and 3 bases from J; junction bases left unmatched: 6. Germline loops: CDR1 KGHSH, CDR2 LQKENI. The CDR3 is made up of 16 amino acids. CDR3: CASSPYDRGRDYGYTF. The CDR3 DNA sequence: TGTGCCAGCTCACCATACGACAGGGGGCGCGACTATGGCTACACCTTC.

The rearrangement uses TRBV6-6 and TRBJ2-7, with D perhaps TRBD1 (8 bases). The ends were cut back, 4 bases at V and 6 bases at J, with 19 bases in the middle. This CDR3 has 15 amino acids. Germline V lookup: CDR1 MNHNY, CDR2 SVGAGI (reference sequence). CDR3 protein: CASSLTLDREGEQYF. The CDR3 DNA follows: TGTGCCAGCAGTTTGACCCTGGACAGGGAGGGCGAGCAGTACTTC.

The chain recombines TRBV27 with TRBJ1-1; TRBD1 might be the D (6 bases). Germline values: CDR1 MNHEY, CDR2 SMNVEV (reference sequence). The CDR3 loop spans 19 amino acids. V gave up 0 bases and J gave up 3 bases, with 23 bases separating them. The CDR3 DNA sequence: TGTGCCAGCAGTTTATCGATAATATGGGGGGGGGCGGAGGACACTGAAGCTTTCTTT. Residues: CASSLSIIWGGAEDTEAFF.

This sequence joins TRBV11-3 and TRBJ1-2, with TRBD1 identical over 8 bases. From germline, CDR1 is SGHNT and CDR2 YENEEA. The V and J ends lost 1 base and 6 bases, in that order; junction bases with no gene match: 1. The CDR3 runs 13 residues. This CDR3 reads CASSLAGGDGYTF. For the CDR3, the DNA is TGTGCCAGCAGCTTAGCAGGGGGCGATGGCTACACCTTC.

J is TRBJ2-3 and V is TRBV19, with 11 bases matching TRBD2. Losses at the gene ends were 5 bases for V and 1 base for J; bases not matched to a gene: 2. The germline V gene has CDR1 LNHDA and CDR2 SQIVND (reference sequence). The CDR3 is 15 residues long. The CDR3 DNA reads TGTGCCAGTAGTTTAGCGGGAGGGCGCACAGATACGCAGTATTTT. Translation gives CASSLAGGRTDTQYF.

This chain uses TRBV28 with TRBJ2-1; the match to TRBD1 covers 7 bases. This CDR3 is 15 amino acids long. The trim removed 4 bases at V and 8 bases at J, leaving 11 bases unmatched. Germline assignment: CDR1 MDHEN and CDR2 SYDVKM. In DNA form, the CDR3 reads TGTGCCAGCAGTTCCCTGGACAGGAGATTTGATGAGCAGTTCTTC. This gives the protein CASSSLDRRFDEQFF.

The CDR3: CASGTSEGGNTIYF. The CDR3 DNA is TGCGCCAGCGGGACTTCCGAAGGAGGAAACACCATATATTTT. The J gene is TRBJ1-3, the V gene TRBV5-1; a weak D match, TRBD1 (5 bases). Germline V gives CDR1 SGHRS, CDR2 YFSETQ. The CDR3 extends over 14 amino acids. V lost 7 bases and J 4 bases, leaving 15 bases between the germline ends. The full variable domain, its missing parts supplied by reference TRBV5-1 and TRBJ1-3, is KAGVTQTPRYLIKTRGQQVTLSCSPISGHRSVSWYQQTPGQGLQFLFEYFSETQRNKGNFPGRFSGRQFSNSRSEMNVSTLELGDSALYLCASGTSEGGNTIYFGEGSWLTVV.

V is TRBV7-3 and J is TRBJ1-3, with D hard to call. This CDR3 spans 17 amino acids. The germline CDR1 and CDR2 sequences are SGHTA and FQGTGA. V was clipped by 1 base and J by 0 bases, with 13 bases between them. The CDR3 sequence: CASSLIQVGVSGNTIYF. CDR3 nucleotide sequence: TGTGCCAGCAGCTTAATCCAAGTAGGAGTCTCTGGAAACACCATATATTTT.

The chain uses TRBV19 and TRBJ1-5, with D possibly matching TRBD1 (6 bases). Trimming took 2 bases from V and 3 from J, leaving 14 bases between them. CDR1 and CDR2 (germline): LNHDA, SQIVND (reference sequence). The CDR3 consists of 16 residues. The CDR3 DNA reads TGTGCCAGTAGTATATCCGGACGGGACAACAATCAGCCCCAGCATTTT. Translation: CASSISGRDNNQPQHF.

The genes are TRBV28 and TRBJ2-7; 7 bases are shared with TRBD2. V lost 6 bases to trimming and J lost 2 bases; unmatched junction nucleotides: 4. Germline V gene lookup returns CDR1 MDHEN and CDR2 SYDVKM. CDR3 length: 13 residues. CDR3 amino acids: CASRISGPYEQYF. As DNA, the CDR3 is TGTGCCAGCAGGATTAGCGGGCCCTACGAGCAGTACTTC.

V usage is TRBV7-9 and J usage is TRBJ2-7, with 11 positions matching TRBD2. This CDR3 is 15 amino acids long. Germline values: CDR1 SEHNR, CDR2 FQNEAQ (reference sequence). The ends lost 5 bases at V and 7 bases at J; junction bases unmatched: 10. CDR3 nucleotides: TGTGCCAGCAGCCACCCCCTAGCGGGAGGAGGAGAGCAGTACTTC. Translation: CASSHPLAGGGEQYF.

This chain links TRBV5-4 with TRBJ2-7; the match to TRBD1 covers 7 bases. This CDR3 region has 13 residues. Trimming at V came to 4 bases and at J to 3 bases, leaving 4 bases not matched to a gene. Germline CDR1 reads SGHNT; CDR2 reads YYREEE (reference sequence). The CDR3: CASSVDRIYEQYF. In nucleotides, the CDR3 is TGTGCCAGCAGCGTGGACAGGATCTACGAGCAGTACTTC. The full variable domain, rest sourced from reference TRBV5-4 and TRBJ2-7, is ETGVTQSPTHLIKTRGQQVTLRCSSQSGHNTVSWYQQALGQGPQFIFQYYREEENGRGNFPPRFSGLQFPNYSSELNVNALELDDSALYLCASSVDRIYEQYFGPGTRLTVT.

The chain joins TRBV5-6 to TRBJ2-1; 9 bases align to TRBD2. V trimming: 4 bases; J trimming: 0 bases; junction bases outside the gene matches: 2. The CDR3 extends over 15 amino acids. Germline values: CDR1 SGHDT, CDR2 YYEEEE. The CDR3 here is CASSLSGSSYNEQFF. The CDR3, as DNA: TGTGCCAGCAGCCTTAGCGGGAGCTCCTACAATGAGCAGTTCTTC.

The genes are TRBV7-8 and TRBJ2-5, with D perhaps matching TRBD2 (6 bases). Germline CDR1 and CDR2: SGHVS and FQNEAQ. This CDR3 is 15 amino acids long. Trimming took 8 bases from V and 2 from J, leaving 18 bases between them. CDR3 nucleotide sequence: TGTGCCAGCGGTAAAGGGGAGGTGAGACAAGAGACCCAGTACTTC. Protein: CASGKGEVRQETQYF.

In DNA form, the CDR3 reads TGTGCCAGCAGTTACTCGGGCAGGGTCTCTGGAAACACCATATATTTT. Amino acids: CASSYSGRVSGNTIYF. The chain carries TRBV6-5 and TRBJ1-3; D perhaps matches TRBD1 (5 bases). The CDR3 length is 16 residues. The V gene's germline CDR1 is MNHEY and CDR2 SVGAGI. Deletions cut 0 bases from V and 0 bases from J, with 9 bases between.

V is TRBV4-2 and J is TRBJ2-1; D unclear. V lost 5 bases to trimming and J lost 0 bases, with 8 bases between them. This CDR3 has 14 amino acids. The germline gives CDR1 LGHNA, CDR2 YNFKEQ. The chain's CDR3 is CASSEPRSYNEQFF. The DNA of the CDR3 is TGTGCCAGCAGCGAGCCCCGCTCCTACAATGAGCAGTTCTTC.

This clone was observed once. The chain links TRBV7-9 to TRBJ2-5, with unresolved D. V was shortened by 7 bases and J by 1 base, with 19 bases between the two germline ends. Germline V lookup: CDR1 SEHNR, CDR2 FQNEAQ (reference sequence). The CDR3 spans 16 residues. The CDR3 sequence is CASTSSSLSVQETQYF. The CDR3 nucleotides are TGTGCCAGCACCTCATCGTCTTTGTCGGTCCAAGAGACCCAGTACTTC. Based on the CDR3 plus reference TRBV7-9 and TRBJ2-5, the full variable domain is DTGVSQNPRHKITKRGQNVTFRCDPISEHNRLYWYRQTLGQGPEFLTYFQNEAQLEKSRLLSDRFSAERPKGSFSTLEIQRTEQGDSAMYLCASTSSSLSVQETQYFGPGTRLLVL.